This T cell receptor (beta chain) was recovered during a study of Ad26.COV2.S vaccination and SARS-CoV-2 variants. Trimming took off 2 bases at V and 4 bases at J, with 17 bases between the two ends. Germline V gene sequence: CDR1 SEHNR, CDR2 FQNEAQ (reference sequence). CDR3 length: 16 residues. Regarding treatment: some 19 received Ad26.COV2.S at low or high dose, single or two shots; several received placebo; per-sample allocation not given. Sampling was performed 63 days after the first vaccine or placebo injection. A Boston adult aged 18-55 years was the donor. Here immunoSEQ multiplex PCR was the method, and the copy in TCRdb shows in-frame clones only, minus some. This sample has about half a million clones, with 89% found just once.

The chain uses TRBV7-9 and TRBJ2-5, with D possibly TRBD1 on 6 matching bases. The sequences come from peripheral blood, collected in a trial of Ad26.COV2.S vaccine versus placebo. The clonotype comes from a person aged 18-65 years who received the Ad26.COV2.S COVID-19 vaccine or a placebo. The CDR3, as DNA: TGTGCCAGCAGCTTATATCAGGGGCCTGGGGGAGAGACCCAGTACTTC. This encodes CASSLYQGPGGETQYF.